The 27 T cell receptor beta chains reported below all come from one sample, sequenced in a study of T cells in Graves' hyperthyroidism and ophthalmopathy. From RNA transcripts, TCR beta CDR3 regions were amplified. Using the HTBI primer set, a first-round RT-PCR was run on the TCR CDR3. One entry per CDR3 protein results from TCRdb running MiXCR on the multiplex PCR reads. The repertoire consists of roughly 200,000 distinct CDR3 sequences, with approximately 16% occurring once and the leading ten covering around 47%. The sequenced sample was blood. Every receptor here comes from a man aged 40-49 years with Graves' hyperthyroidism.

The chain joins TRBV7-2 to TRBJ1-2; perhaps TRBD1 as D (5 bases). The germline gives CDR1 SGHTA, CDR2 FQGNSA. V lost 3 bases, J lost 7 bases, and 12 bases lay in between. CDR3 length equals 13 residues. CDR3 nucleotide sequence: TGTGCCAGCAGCTTCTGGCAGGGCGGTGGCTACACCTTC. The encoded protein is CASSFWQGGGYTF.

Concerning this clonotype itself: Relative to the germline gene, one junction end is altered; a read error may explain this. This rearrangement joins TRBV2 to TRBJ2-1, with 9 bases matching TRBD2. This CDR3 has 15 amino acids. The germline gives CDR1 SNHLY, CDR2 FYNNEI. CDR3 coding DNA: TGTGCCAGCAGTGTTTCTAGCGGGGCCTACAATGAGCGGTTCTTC. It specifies CASSVSSGAYNERFF.

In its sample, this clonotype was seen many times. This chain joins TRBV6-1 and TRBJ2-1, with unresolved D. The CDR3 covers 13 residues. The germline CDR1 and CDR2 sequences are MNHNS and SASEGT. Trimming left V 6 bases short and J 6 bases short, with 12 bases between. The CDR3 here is CASRPLRVNEQFF. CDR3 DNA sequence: TGTGCCAGCAGACCGCTTAGAGTCAATGAGCAGTTCTTC.

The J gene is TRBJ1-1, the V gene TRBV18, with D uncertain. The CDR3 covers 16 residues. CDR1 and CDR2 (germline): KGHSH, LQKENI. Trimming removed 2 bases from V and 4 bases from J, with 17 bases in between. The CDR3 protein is CASSPRAALGGTEAFF. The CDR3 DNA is TGTGCCAGCTCACCAAGGGCTGCCCTAGGCGGCACTGAAGCTTTCTTT.

The CDR3 sequence is CASSRDREGNEQFF. CDR3 DNA sequence: TGCGCCAGCAGCCGGGACAGGGAGGGCAATGAGCAGTTCTTC. V gene TRBV5-1 combines with J gene TRBJ2-1; 9 nucleotides line up with TRBD1. CDR1 SGHRS and CDR2 YFSETQ come from the germline V gene. The CDR3 is 14 residues long. V trimming: 4 bases; J trimming: 6 bases; junction bases outside the gene matches: 5.

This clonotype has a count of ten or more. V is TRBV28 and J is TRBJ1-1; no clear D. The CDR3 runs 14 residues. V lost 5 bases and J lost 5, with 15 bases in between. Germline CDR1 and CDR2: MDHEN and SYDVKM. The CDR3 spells CASSIPHWATEAFF. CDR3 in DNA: TGTGCCAGCAGTATCCCCCACTGGGCAACTGAAGCTTTCTTT.

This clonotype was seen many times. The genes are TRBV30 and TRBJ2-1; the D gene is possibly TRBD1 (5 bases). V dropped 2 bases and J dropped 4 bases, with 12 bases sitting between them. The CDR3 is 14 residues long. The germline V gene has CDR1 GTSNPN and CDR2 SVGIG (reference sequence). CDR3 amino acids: CAWSRGGMYNEQFF. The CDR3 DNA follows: TGTGCCTGGAGTAGGGGCGGTATGTACAATGAGCAGTTCTTC.

This chain's CDR3 is CASSPGVGATSSPLHF. The CDR3 DNA reads as TGTGCCAGCAGCCCGGGTGTAGGGGCAACTTCTTCACCCCTCCACTTT. The chain links TRBV5-5 to TRBJ1-6; D is possibly TRBD1 (5 bases). The CDR3 extends over 16 amino acids. Trimming pared 4 bases from V and 9 bases from J, leaving 20 bases between. Germline V gives CDR1 SGHKS, CDR2 YYEKEE (reference sequence).

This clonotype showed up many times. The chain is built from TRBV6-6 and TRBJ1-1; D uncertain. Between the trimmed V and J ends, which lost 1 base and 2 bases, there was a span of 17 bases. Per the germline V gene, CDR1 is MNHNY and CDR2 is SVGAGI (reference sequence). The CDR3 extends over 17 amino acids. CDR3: CASSYYPGGGANTEAFF. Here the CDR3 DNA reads TGTGCCAGCAGTTACTATCCGGGTGGAGGCGCCAACACTGAAGCTTTCTTT.

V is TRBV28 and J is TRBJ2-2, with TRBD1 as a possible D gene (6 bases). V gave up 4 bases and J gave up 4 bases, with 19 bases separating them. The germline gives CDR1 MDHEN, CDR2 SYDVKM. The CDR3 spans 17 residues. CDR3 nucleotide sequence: TGTGCCAGCAGTTCCCGGACAGAGGGCAGGGGCACCGGGGAGCTGTTTTTT. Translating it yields CASSSRTEGRGTGELFF.

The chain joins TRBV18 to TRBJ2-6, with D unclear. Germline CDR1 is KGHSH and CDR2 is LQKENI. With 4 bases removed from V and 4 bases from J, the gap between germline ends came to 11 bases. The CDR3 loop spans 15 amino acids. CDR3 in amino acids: CASSLDVRGANVLTF. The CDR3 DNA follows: TGTGCCAGCTCACTCGACGTTAGAGGGGCCAACGTCCTGACTTTC.

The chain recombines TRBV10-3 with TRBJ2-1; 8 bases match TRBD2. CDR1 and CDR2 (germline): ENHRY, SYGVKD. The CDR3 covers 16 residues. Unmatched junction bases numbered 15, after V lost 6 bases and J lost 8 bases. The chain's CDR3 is CAIRLEGAGGPDEQFF. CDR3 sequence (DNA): TGTGCCATCAGGCTCGAGGGTGCGGGGGGCCCCGATGAGCAGTTCTTC.

This chain's CDR3 is CAWSPTPGVGTEAFF. In nucleotides, the CDR3 is TGTGCCTGGAGTCCCACCCCAGGGGTAGGGACTGAAGCTTTCTTT. V and J are TRBV30 and TRBJ1-1, with a possible D match to TRBD1 (6 bases). This CDR3 contains 15 residues. Germline V lookup: CDR1 GTSNPN, CDR2 SVGIG (reference sequence). The V gene lost 2 bases and the J gene lost 5 bases, with 18 bases spanning the gap.

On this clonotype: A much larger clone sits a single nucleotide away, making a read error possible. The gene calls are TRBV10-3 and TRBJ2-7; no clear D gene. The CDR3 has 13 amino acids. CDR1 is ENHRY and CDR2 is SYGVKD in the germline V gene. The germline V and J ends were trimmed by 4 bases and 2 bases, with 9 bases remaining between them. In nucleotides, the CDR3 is TGTGCCATCAGTGTAAGGGTGGCCTACGAGCAGTACTTC. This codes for CAISVRVAYEQYF.

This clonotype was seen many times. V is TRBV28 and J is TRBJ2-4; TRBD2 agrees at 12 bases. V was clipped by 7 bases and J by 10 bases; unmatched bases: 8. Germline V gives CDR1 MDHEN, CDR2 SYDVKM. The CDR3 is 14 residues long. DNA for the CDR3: TGTGCCAGCACACCGACTAGCGGGGGAGAGATTCAGTACTTC. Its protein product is CASTPTSGGEIQYF.

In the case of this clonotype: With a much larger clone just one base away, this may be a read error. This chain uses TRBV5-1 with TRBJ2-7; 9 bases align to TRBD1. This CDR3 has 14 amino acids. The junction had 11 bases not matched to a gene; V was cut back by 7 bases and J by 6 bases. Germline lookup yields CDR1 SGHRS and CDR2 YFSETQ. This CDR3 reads CASGSGTGSGEQYF. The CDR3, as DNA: TGCGCCAGCGGCTCCGGGACAGGGTCCGGCGAGCAGTACTTC.

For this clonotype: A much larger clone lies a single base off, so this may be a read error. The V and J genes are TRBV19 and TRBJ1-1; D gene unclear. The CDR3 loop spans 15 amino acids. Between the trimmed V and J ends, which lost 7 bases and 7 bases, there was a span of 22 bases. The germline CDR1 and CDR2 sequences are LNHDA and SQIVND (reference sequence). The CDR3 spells CASTSGLTTTIEAFF. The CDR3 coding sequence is TGTGCCAGTACTTCCGGGCTTACTACAACAATTGAAGCTTTCTTT.

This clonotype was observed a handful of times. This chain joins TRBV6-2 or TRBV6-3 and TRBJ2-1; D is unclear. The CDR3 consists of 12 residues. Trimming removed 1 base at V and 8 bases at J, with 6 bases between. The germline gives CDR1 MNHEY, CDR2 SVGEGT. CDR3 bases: TGTGCCAGCAGTTACTTGGGGTATGAGCAGTTCTTC. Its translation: CASSYLGYEQFF.

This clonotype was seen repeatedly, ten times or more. This CDR3 is CASCGYTEAFF. The CDR3 DNA follows: TGTGCCAGCTGTGGATACACTGAAGCTTTCTTT. This sequence joins TRBV6-2 or TRBV6-3 and TRBJ1-1; the D is unclear. CDR1 MNHEY and CDR2 SVGEGT come from the germline V gene. The CDR3 has 11 residues. The V gene lost 8 bases and the J gene lost 3 bases, with 7 bases spanning the gap.

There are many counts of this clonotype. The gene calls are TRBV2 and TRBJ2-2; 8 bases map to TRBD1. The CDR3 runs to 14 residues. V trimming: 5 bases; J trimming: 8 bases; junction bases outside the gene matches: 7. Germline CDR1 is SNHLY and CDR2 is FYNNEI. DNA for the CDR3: TGTGCCAGCAGTTCGACAGGGGATACTGGGGAGCTGTTTTTT. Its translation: CASSSTGDTGELFF.

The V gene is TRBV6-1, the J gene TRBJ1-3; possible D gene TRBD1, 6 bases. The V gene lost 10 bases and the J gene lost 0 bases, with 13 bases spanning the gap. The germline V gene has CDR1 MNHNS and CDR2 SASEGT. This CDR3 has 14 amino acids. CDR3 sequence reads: CATEDSRSGNTIYF. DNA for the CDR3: TGTGCCACCGAGGACAGTCGCTCTGGAAACACCATATATTTT.

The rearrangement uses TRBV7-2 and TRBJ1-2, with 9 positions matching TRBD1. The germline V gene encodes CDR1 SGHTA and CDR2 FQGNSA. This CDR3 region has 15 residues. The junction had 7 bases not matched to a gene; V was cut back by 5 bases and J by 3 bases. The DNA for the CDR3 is TGTGCCAGCAGCACCTACAGGGGGCACTACTATGGCTACACCTTC. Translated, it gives CASSTYRGHYYGYTF.

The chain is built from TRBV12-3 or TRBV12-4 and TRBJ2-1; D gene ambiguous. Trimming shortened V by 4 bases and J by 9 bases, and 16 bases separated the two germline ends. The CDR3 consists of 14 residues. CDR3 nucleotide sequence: TGTGCCAGCAGTTCCCTCCTTGATAGCCGTGAGCAGTTCTTC. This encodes CASSSLLDSREQFF.

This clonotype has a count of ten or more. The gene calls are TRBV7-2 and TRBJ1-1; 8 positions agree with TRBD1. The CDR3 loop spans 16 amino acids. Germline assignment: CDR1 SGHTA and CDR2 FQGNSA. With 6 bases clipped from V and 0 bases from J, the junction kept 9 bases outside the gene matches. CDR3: CASSIGTGYMNTEAFF. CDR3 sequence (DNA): TGTGCCAGCAGTATCGGGACAGGATACATGAACACTGAAGCTTTCTTT. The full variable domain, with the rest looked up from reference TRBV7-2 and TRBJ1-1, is GAGVSQSPSNKVTEKGKDVELRCDPISGHTALYWYRQSLGQGLEFLIYFQGNSAPDKSGLPSDRFSAERTGGSVSTLTIQRTQQEDSAVYLCASSIGTGYMNTEAFFGQGTRLTVV.

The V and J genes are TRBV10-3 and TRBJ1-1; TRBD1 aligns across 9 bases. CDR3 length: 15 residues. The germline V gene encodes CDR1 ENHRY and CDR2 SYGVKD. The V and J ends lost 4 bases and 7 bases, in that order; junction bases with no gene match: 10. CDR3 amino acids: CAISGGLGTGSEAFF. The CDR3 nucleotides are TGTGCCATCAGTGGGGGTCTTGGGACAGGGAGTGAAGCTTTCTTT.

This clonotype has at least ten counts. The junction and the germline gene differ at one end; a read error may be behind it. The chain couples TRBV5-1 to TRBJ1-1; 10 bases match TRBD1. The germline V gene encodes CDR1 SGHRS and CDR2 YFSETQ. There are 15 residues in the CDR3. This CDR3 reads CASSPRQGANTEAFF. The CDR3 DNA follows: TGTGCCAGCTCACCACGACAGGGGGCGAACACTGAAGCTTTCTTT.

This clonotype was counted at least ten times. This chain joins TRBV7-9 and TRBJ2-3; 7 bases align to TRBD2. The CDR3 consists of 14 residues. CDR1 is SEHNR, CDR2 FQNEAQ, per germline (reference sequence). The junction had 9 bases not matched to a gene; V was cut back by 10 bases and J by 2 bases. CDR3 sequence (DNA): TGTGCCACCGTGGCTAGCGGATCCACAGATACGCAGTATTTT. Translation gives CATVASGSTDTQYF.